This TCR beta chain was sequenced in a study of shared clonotypes between healthy human individuals. The junction had 6 bases not matched to a gene; V was cut back by 1 base and J by 8 bases. Germline-derived CDR1 and CDR2 are SGHTA and FQGNSA. The CDR3 runs 15 residues. Assay used: immunoSEQ multiplex PCR; TCRdb lists only in-frame clones, some missing. The data show roughly 2.6 million clones, approximately 94% seen once. This clone was observed a single time. The clonotype was recovered from a man aged 18 to 29 in good health. The chain links TRBV7-2 to TRBJ1-4; 8 bases agree with TRBD1. Sequenced input: naive CD4+ T cells sorted from blood. The sample's subset: CD45RA+ positively selected. CDR3 in amino acids: CASSLETGGWEKLFF. The CDR3 DNA reads TGTGCCAGCAGCTTAGAAACAGGGGGATGGGAAAAACTGTTTTTT.